The 21 T cell receptor beta chains below come from one sample, sequenced in a study of T cells in Graves' hyperthyroidism and ophthalmopathy. RNA transcripts yielded amplified TCR beta CDR3 regions. The TCR CDR3 was amplified in a first-round RT-PCR using the HTBI primer set. TCRdb reprocessed the multiplex PCR reads via MiXCR and lists one record per CDR3 protein. The sample lists about 420,000 distinct CDR3 sequences, roughly 15% occurring once. Sequences were obtained from blood. These receptors originate from a woman in her late teens or twenties with Graves' hyperthyroidism.

This clonotype was observed a few times. This chain connects TRBV4-1 to TRBJ2-3, with D possibly being TRBD2 (5 bases). Trimming removed 1 base at V and 4 bases at J, with 15 bases between. Germline CDR1 reads MGHRA; CDR2 reads YSYEKL. The CDR3 extends over 16 amino acids. The DNA of the CDR3 is TGCGCCAGCAGCCAAGGCTACTTGGAGGAATCAGATACGCAGTATTTT. Its protein product is CASSQGYLEESDTQYF.

The chain carries TRBV6-1 and TRBJ2-2; TRBD2 agrees at 12 bases. The CDR3 is 16 residues long. Per the germline V gene, CDR1 is MNHNS and CDR2 is SASEGT. Trimming cost V 7 bases and J 2 bases; bases outside gene matches: 5. Here the CDR3 reads CASIRTSGINTGELFF. The CDR3 bases are TGTGCCAGCATTCGGACTAGCGGGATCAACACCGGGGAGCTGTTTTTT.

This clonotype was detected only a few times. This chain links TRBV4-3 with TRBJ2-7, with D possibly TRBD1 on 6 matching bases. Trimming shortened V by 0 bases and J by 3 bases, and 9 bases separated the two germline ends. This CDR3 contains 14 residues. Germline CDR1 LGHNA, CDR2 YSLEER. CDR3 in DNA: TGCGCCAGCAGCCAAGAAACAGGGTTCTACGAGCAGTACTTC. The encoded protein is CASSQETGFYEQYF.

This clonotype was seen at least ten times. V is TRBV6-1 and J is TRBJ2-1; tentative D call: TRBD2 (5 bases). V gave up 6 bases and J gave up 7 bases, with 10 bases separating them. This CDR3 is 12 amino acids long. The germline V gene has CDR1 MNHNS and CDR2 SASEGT. The CDR3 DNA reads TGTGCCAGCAGCGCGGGCTGGAATGAGCAGTTCTTC. Translating gives CASSAGWNEQFF.

This clonotype appeared many times. This rearrangement joins TRBV11-2 to TRBJ2-5, with 12 bases that match TRBD2. This CDR3 spans 16 amino acids. J gave up 3 bases and V 4 bases, and 6 bases lay outside the gene matches. Germline-derived CDR1 and CDR2 are SGHAT and FQNNGV. CDR3 in amino acids: CASSSRLAGVEETQYF. Written as DNA, the CDR3 is TGTGCCAGCAGCTCCCGACTAGCGGGAGTAGAAGAGACCCAGTACTTC.

This clonotype was recorded at least ten times. The chain employs TRBV28 and TRBJ1-5; 7 bases align to TRBD1. This CDR3 contains 14 residues. V shed 6 bases and J 6 bases; nucleotides not matched to a gene: 8. Germline V CDR1 and CDR2: MDHEN, SYDVKM. For the CDR3, the DNA is TGTGCCAGCAGACACAGGGGAACCAGTCAGCCCCAGCATTTT. As protein: CASRHRGTSQPQHF.

The V call is TRBV7-9, the J call TRBJ2-1, with D possibly matching TRBD2 (6 bases). Between the trimmed V and J ends, which lost 5 bases and 10 bases, there was a span of 15 bases. The length of the CDR3 is 13 residues. Germline lookup yields CDR1 SEHNR and CDR2 FQNEAQ (reference sequence). CDR3 amino acids: CASSPIAGREQFF. The CDR3 DNA sequence: TGTGCCAGCAGCCCGATCGCGGGGAGGGAGCAGTTCTTC.

This clonotype appeared many times. The rearrangement uses TRBV5-5 and TRBJ2-7, with 14 bases fitting TRBD2. The junction had 3 bases not matched to a gene; V was cut back by 4 bases and J by 6 bases. Germline loops: CDR1 SGHKS, CDR2 YYEKEE (reference sequence). The CDR3 runs 14 residues. For the CDR3, the DNA is TGTGCCAGCAGCGTGGGACTAGCGGGAGCCGAGCAGTACTTC. This encodes CASSVGLAGAEQYF.

Regarding this clonotype: This may stem from a read error, because a much larger clone lies one nucleotide away. The conserved phenylalanine or tryptophan is not found at the CDR3 terminus, so this likely reflects a read error. The chain links TRBV19 to TRBJ2-3; D unresolved. The V gene lost 8 bases and the J gene lost 1 base, with 7 bases spanning the gap. The CDR3 has 12 residues. Germline values: CDR1 LNHDA, CDR2 SQIVND (reference sequence). In nucleotides, the CDR3 is TGTGCCAGTGGATTCGGCACAGATACGCAGTATCTT. This encodes CASGFGTDTQYL.

This clonotype was seen ten or more times. The rearrangement joins TRBV6-1 to TRBJ1-1; possible D gene TRBD1, 6 bases. Between the trimmed V and J ends, which lost 4 bases and 0 bases, there was a span of 12 bases. The germline V gene encodes CDR1 MNHNS and CDR2 SASEGT. CDR3 size: 15 residues. CDR3 bases: TGTGCCAGCAGTGCTAGGACAGCCATGAACACTGAAGCTTTCTTT. This gives the protein CASSARTAMNTEAFF.

This clonotype was seen ten or more times. V and J are TRBV5-1 and TRBJ2-7, with 8 nucleotides matching TRBD1. J lost 2 bases, V lost 4 bases, and 8 bases had no gene match. CDR1 SGHRS and CDR2 YFSETQ come from the germline V gene. There are 15 residues in the CDR3. As DNA, the CDR3 is TGCGCCAGCAGCCTTCAGGGGGCGGGGACCTACGAGCAGTACTTC. Protein sequence: CASSLQGAGTYEQYF.

This clonotype has ten or more counts. The chain couples TRBV2 to TRBJ2-7, with TRBD2 matching over 9 bases. Trimming removed 7 bases from V and 2 bases from J; junction bases left unmatched: 6. The CDR3 covers 14 residues. Germline-derived CDR1 and CDR2 are SNHLY and FYNNEI. The CDR3 is CASTLAGGTYEQYF. CDR3 DNA sequence: TGTGCCAGCACATTGGCGGGAGGGACCTACGAGCAGTACTTC.

This clonotype has at least ten counts. The CDR3 spells CASSFGGRSNEQFF. The CDR3 DNA reads TGTGCCAGCAGTTTCGGCGGGAGGTCTAATGAGCAGTTCTTC. This chain uses TRBV12-3 or TRBV12-4 with TRBJ2-1, with 8 bases identical to TRBD2. The V gene end was trimmed by 3 bases and the J gene end by 7 bases; junction bases not matched to a gene: 5. CDR3 length: 14 amino acids.

This rearrangement joins TRBV2 to TRBJ2-3; the match to TRBD2 covers 12 bases. The CDR3 covers 19 residues. Germline CDR1 SNHLY, CDR2 FYNNEI. V was clipped by 3 bases and J by 3 bases; unmatched bases: 13. The CDR3, as DNA: TGTGCCAGCAGTGACGGGACTAGCGGGCAGGGGGGGTGGACAGATACGCAGTATTTT. This translates into CASSDGTSGQGGWTDTQYF.

This clonotype has ten or more counts. The CDR3 reads CASSQRDRGRVPNTEAFF. In DNA form, the CDR3 reads TGTGCCAGCAGTCAAAGGGACAGGGGGCGAGTACCGAACACTGAAGCTTTCTTT. This chain uses TRBV12-3 or TRBV12-4 with TRBJ1-1, with TRBD1 matching 12 bases. The CDR3 contains 18 residues. J was trimmed by 1 base and V by 5 bases; bases with no gene match: 11.

This clonotype was recorded at least ten times. The J gene is TRBJ1-5, the V gene TRBV18; weak D call: TRBD1 (5 bases). V gave up 1 base and J gave up 0 bases, with 10 bases separating them. CDR1 and CDR2 (germline): KGHSH, LQKENI. The CDR3 is made up of 16 amino acids. The CDR3 DNA reads as TGTGCCAGCTCACCACAACAGGTTGTTAGCAATCAGCCCCAGCATTTT. It specifies CASSPQQVVSNQPQHF.

The V gene is TRBV29-1, the J gene TRBJ2-5; TRBD1 aligns across 7 bases. The V gene end was trimmed by 0 bases and the J gene end by 7 bases; junction bases not matched to a gene: 5. Germline values: CDR1 SQVTM, CDR2 ANQGSEA. This CDR3 is 13 amino acids long. CDR3 in DNA: TGCAGCGTTGAAGAGAACAGGGGTGGGACCCAGTACTTC. Residues: CSVEENRGGTQYF.

This clonotype was found many times. The V and J genes are TRBV4-2 and TRBJ2-7; TRBD1 matches 8 bases. V gave up 4 bases and J gave up 1 base; unmatched junction bases: 9. The germline V gene encodes CDR1 LGHNA and CDR2 YNFKEQ. This CDR3 is 16 amino acids long. In nucleotides, the CDR3 is TGTGCCAGCAGCCCCCGAACCGGGACAGGTTCCTACGAGCAGTACTTC. Its translation is CASSPRTGTGSYEQYF.

This clonotype came up many times. The V call is TRBV30, the J call TRBJ2-5; D is undetermined. Trimming shortened V by 2 bases and J by 4 bases, and 14 bases separated the two germline ends. CDR3 size: 14 residues. Germline values: CDR1 GTSNPN, CDR2 SVGIG (reference sequence). CDR3 sequence: CAWSFGPKLETQYF. The CDR3 DNA reads as TGTGCCTGGAGTTTTGGACCGAAATTAGAGACCCAGTACTTC.

This clonotype was observed at least ten times. This rearrangement joins TRBV2 to TRBJ2-7; TRBD1 is a possible D gene (5 bases). CDR1 SNHLY and CDR2 FYNNEI come from the germline V gene. The CDR3 spans 14 residues. V lost 2 bases and J lost 4, with 12 bases in between. CDR3: CASSETAGWYEQYF. The CDR3 DNA sequence: TGTGCCAGCAGTGAAACCGCAGGGTGGTACGAGCAGTACTTC.

This clonotype has a handful of counts. This chain connects TRBV9 to TRBJ2-2, with 10 bases matching TRBD1. Germline V gene data show CDR1 as SGDLS and CDR2 as YYNGEE. The CDR3 length is 16 residues. Trimming took 4 bases from V and 4 from J; bases not matched to a gene: 7. CDR3 region: CASSPATGGFTGELFF. The CDR3, as DNA: TGTGCCAGCAGCCCCGCGACAGGGGGCTTCACCGGGGAGCTGTTTTTT.